The 25 T cell receptor beta chains below all came from one sample that was sequenced in a study of CD4 T cells in relation to SARS-CoV-2 and coronaviruses. Before the COVID-19 pandemic, during about 2011-2019, CD4+ T cells were taken from unexposed donors. After ten to eleven days of culture, CD4+ T cells were isolated. No antigen is known for these receptors. TCRdb's copy holds only in-frame clones and misses some; the assay was immunoSEQ multiplex PCR. The sample holds approximately 27,000 clones, about 75% seen once. Sequenced material: CD4+ T cells from PBMCs, cultured in vitro. All receptors derive from a human donor in good health.

This rearrangement joins TRBV6-6 to TRBJ2-7; possibly TRBD2 for D (5 bases). The CDR3 covers 14 residues. Germline V gene data show CDR1 as MNHNY and CDR2 as SVGAGI (reference sequence). The V end lost 8 bases, the J end lost 3 bases, and 17 bases lay between the germline ends. The CDR3 sequence: CASDSRLEGYEQYF. In DNA, the CDR3 is TGTGCCAGCGATTCCCGGCTCGAGGGCTACGAGCAGTACTTC.

This clone was recorded only once. The chain is built from TRBV28 and TRBJ2-3; 9 bases align to TRBD2. The V gene's germline CDR1 is MDHEN and CDR2 SYDVKM. The length of the CDR3 is 14 residues. The ends lost 3 bases at V and 6 bases at J; junction bases unmatched: 4. The CDR3 sequence is CASSLGGRGDTQYF. CDR3 DNA sequence: TGTGCCAGCAGTTTGGGCGGGAGGGGGGATACGCAGTATTTT.

In this sample, this clone turned up a few times. The chain carries TRBV25-1 and TRBJ1-2; 12 bases map to TRBD1. The CDR3 is 18 residues long. Looked up from germline, CDR1 is MGHDK and CDR2 is SYGVNS. The trim removed 2 bases at V and 4 bases at J, leaving 11 bases unmatched. CDR3 sequence reads: CASSEPGTGTGGGYGYTF. In DNA form, the CDR3 reads TGTGCCAGCAGTGAACCCGGGACCGGGACAGGGGGCGGCTATGGCTACACCTTC.

The J gene is TRBJ2-1, the V gene TRBV9; 7 bases align to TRBD2. The V segment lost 4 bases and the J segment 5 bases; nucleotides outside the gene matches: 3. The CDR3 sequence is 13 residues long. Germline values: CDR1 SGDLS, CDR2 YYNGEE. The CDR3 DNA sequence: TGTGCCAGCAGCAAAACTAGCGACAATGAGCAGTTCTTC. It encodes CASSKTSDNEQFF.

This chain connects TRBV6-5 to TRBJ2-7; D remains ambiguous. The germline V gene encodes CDR1 MNHEY and CDR2 SVGAGI. The length of the CDR3 is 15 residues. V was trimmed by 6 bases and J by 6 bases, leaving 21 bases between them. Here the CDR3 DNA reads TGTGCCAGCAGCTTAAACGCCCAAGGGCGGAGCGAGCAGTACTTC. Encoded protein: CASSLNAQGRSEQYF.

V gene TRBV11-3 combines with J gene TRBJ2-2; D remains unclear. The CDR3 length is 16 residues. V was shortened by 1 base and J by 3 bases, with 12 bases between the two germline ends. From germline, CDR1 is SGHNT and CDR2 YENEEA. This CDR3 reads CASSLGGLGYTGELFF. The CDR3 nucleotides read TGTGCCAGCAGCTTAGGCGGTCTGGGGTACACCGGGGAGCTGTTTTTT.

The V call is TRBV2, the J call TRBJ1-4; TRBD1 matches at 7 bases. Germline V lookup: CDR1 SNHLY, CDR2 FYNNEI. The CDR3 length is 14 residues. The V gene end was trimmed by 7 bases and the J gene end by 5 bases; junction bases not matched to a gene: 7. CDR3 nucleotides: TGTGCCAGCAAACAGGGACAGCTGAATGAAAAACTGTTTTTT. Amino acid sequence: CASKQGQLNEKLFF.

The V call is TRBV25-1, the J call TRBJ2-7; a weak D match, TRBD2 (5 bases). There are 14 residues in the CDR3. Deletions cut 6 bases from V and 3 bases from J, with 15 bases between. Looked up from germline, CDR1 is MGHDK and CDR2 is SYGVNS. The CDR3 loop is CASSASGSHYEQYF. CDR3 nucleotide sequence: TGTGCCAGCAGCGCGTCGGGATCTCACTACGAGCAGTACTTC.

The V call is TRBV9, the J call TRBJ2-1, with 8 bases lining up with TRBD1. Trimming at V came to 6 bases and at J to 7 bases, leaving 6 bases not matched to a gene. In germline, CDR1 is SGDLS, CDR2 YYNGEE. The CDR3 covers 13 residues. CDR3 in amino acids: CASTGGTGNEQFF. In DNA, the CDR3 is TGTGCCAGCACCGGTGGGACAGGTAATGAGCAGTTCTTC.

The chain has TRBV6-5 and TRBJ2-7, with D perhaps assigned TRBD1 or TRBD2 (6 bases each). The CDR3 length is 15 residues. Deletions cut 0 bases from V and 0 bases from J, with 9 bases between. Germline V gene sequence: CDR1 MNHEY, CDR2 SVGAGI. CDR3 amino acids: CASSYSEGVSYEQYF. As DNA, the CDR3 is TGTGCCAGCAGTTACTCGGAGGGGGTCTCCTACGAGCAGTACTTC.

Only one count was recorded for this clone. The gene calls are TRBV19 and TRBJ1-2; D unclear. The CDR3 length is 14 residues. In germline, CDR1 is LNHDA, CDR2 SQIVND (reference sequence). V dropped 7 bases and J dropped 4 bases, with 16 bases sitting between them. This chain's CDR3 is CASTDGHLTYGYTF. In nucleotides, the CDR3 is TGTGCCAGTACGGACGGGCATCTCACCTATGGCTACACCTTC.

V and J are TRBV30 and TRBJ2-2, with D uncertain. The CDR3 covers 12 residues. Germline V lookup: CDR1 GTSNPN, CDR2 SVGIG (reference sequence). V lost 0 bases, J lost 5 bases, and 4 bases lay in between. CDR3 sequence: CAWSVHTGELFF. CDR3 nucleotides: TGTGCCTGGAGTGTACATACCGGGGAGCTGTTTTTT.

This clone came up once. The gene calls are TRBV18 and TRBJ2-5; 10 nucleotides align to TRBD1. Germline-derived CDR1 and CDR2 are KGHSH and LQKENI. J gave up 5 bases and V 2 bases, and 2 bases lay outside the gene matches. The CDR3 consists of 14 residues. CDR3 bases: TGTGCCAGCTCACCAGAGGGACAGGGGGAGACCCAGTACTTC. Translated: CASSPEGQGETQYF.

The chain couples TRBV19 to TRBJ2-2, with D possibly TRBD2 on 6 matching bases. Germline-derived CDR1 and CDR2 are LNHDA and SQIVND (reference sequence). Deletions cut 8 bases from V and 4 bases from J, with 17 bases between. The CDR3 spans 15 residues. The CDR3, as DNA: TGTGCCAGTGTCCCGGGGGACGGGGCCACCGGGGAGCTGTTTTTT. As protein: CASVPGDGATGELFF.

The V gene is TRBV5-1, the J gene TRBJ1-1; 8 nucleotides line up with TRBD1. Unmatched junction bases numbered 13, after V lost 5 bases and J lost 1 base. The CDR3 has 17 residues. Germline V gene data show CDR1 as SGHRS and CDR2 as YFSETQ. The CDR3 region has the DNA TGCGCCAGCAGTCCTGGACAGGGATGGGTCGAGAACACTGAAGCTTTCTTT. It yields the protein CASSPGQGWVENTEAFF.

J is TRBJ2-1 and V is TRBV7-9; perhaps TRBD2 as D (6 bases). The CDR3 spans 16 residues. The ends were cut back, 7 bases at V and 3 bases at J, with 19 bases in the middle. Germline CDR1 SEHNR, CDR2 FQNEAQ (reference sequence). The CDR3 nucleotides are TGTGCCAGCACCGGAGTGGGCGCCGGGGGCTACAATGAGCAGTTCTTC. Protein: CASTGVGAGGYNEQFF. Together with reference TRBV7-9 and TRBJ2-1, the CDR3 gives the full variable domain: DTGVSQNPRHKITKRGQNVTFRCDPISEHNRLYWYRQTLGQGPEFLTYFQNEAQLEKSRLLSDRFSAERPKGSFSTLEIQRTEQGDSAMYLCASTGVGAGGYNEQFFGPGTRLTVL.

This sequence joins TRBV19 and TRBJ1-6; no definite D call. Germline V gene data show CDR1 as LNHDA and CDR2 as SQIVND (reference sequence). The CDR3 sequence is 14 residues long. The germline V and J ends were trimmed by 1 base and 7 bases, with 8 bases remaining between them. The CDR3 bases are TGTGCCAGTAGTATAGCAGGTGTGAATTCACCCCTCCACTTT. Its translation: CASSIAGVNSPLHF.

V usage is TRBV11-3 and J usage is TRBJ2-5, with 7 bases identical to TRBD1. CDR1 SGHNT and CDR2 YENEEA come from the germline V gene. The CDR3 totals 14 residues. V shed 5 bases and J 4 bases; nucleotides not matched to a gene: 7. DNA for the CDR3: TGTGCCAGCAGCCGTGGCAGGGGGTCAGAGACCCAGTACTTC. Encoded protein: CASSRGRGSETQYF.

The rearrangement links TRBV6-1 to TRBJ1-6; D gene unclear. This CDR3 has 14 residues. Trimming removed 1 base at V and 4 bases at J, with 5 bases between. Germline CDR1 MNHNS, CDR2 SASEGT. The CDR3 DNA reads as TGTGCCAGCAGTGAAGGGCCTTATAATTCACCCCTCCACTTT. Translation: CASSEGPYNSPLHF.

The rearrangement joins TRBV6-2 or TRBV6-3 to TRBJ1-2; D gene ambiguous. V was trimmed by 5 bases and J by 4 bases, leaving 14 bases between them. Germline-derived CDR1 and CDR2 are MNHEY and SVGEGT. There are 14 residues in the CDR3. DNA for the CDR3: TGTGCCAGCAGTAGATGGGGTTCGGGCTATGGCTACACCTTC. Its protein is CASSRWGSGYGYTF.

This chain links TRBV5-6 with TRBJ1-6, with D tentatively TRBD1 (5 bases). The CDR3 contains 17 residues. Germline V gene data show CDR1 as SGHDT and CDR2 as YYEEEE. Trimming pared 1 base from V and 2 bases from J, leaving 13 bases between. CDR3 protein: CASSLRQGQTYNSPLHF. DNA for the CDR3: TGTGCCAGCAGCTTGCGTCAGGGTCAGACCTATAATTCACCCCTCCACTTT.

This clone has a single count. The chain joins TRBV23-1 to TRBJ2-2, with a weak D call TRBD1 (6 bases). TRBV23-1 is noted as an ORF with a role that remains uncertain. Trimming removed 0 bases at V and 4 bases at J, with 12 bases between. The length of the CDR3 is 16 residues. The CDR3 loop reads CASSQSNRDTTGELFF. Here the CDR3 DNA reads TGCGCCAGCAGTCAATCGAACAGGGATACCACCGGGGAGCTGTTTTTT.

The genes are TRBV6-1 and TRBJ1-3; TRBD1 aligns across 7 bases. From germline, CDR1 is MNHNS and CDR2 SASEGT. With 6 bases clipped from V and 7 bases from J, the junction kept 9 bases outside the gene matches. This CDR3 contains 14 residues. The CDR3 nucleotides read TGTGCCAGCAGGGGATGGACAGGTTCGAACACCATATATTTT. Its translation is CASRGWTGSNTIYF.

The V and J genes are TRBV5-1 and TRBJ2-5; 13 bases map to TRBD2. CDR1 is SGHRS and CDR2 is YFSETQ in the germline V gene. The V gene end was trimmed by 1 base and the J gene end by 5 bases; junction bases not matched to a gene: 2. The CDR3 is 15 amino acids. Here the CDR3 DNA reads TGCGCCAGCAGCTTGACTAGCGGGGGGGCGGAGACCCAGTACTTC. This translates into CASSLTSGGAETQYF.

As DNA, the CDR3 is TGCGCCAGCAGCTTGGCCTCAACTAGCGGCTCCTACAATGAGCAGTTCTTC. Translation gives CASSLASTSGSYNEQFF. V usage is TRBV5-1 and J usage is TRBJ2-1; 8 positions match TRBD2. Germline V gene lookup returns CDR1 SGHRS and CDR2 YFSETQ. V dropped 0 bases and J dropped 0; count of bases not matched to a gene: 5. CDR3 length: 17 amino acids.